This T cell receptor beta chain comes out of a study of immune heterogeneity within non-small cell lung tumors. J was trimmed by 3 bases and V by 6 bases; bases with no gene match: 10. Germline CDR1 is DFQATT and CDR2 is SNEGSKA (reference sequence). The CDR3 is 16 amino acids. Multiplex PCR was performed with 32 V and 13 J primers, and it amplified TCR beta CDR3. TCRdb analysed the multiplex PCR reads with MiXCR anew, one entry per CDR3 protein. The sample lists fewer than 7,500 distinct CDR3 sequences, 20% to 25% seen once, with roughly 15% in the top ten. The starting template was genomic DNA from bulk tumor, around 620 ng per sample. The authors collected several far-apart biopsies from each primary tumor during surgery. Patients with untreated, newly diagnosed non-small cell lung cancer underwent curative surgery. Within the sample, this clonotype is medium-sized.

The receptor comes from a man aged 60-69 years with non-small cell lung cancer. Sequencing was done on a sample of lung tumor tissue. The chain couples TRBV20-1 to TRBJ2-1, with 11 nucleotides matching TRBD2. The DNA of the CDR3 is TGCAGTGCCCAACCCCCGGGGACTAGCGGCTACAATGAGCAGTTCTTC. Encoded protein: CSAQPPGTSGYNEQFF.